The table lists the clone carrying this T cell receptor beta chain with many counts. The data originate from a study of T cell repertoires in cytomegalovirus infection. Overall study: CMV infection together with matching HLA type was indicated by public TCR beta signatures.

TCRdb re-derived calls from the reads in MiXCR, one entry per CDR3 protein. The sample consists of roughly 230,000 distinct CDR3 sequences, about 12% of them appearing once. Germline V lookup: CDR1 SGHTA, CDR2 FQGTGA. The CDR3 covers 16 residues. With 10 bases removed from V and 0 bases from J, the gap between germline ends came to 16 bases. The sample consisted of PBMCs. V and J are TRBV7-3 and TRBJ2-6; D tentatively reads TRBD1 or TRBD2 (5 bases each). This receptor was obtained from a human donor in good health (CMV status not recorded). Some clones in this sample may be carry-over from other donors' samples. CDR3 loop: CATSPGPPSGANVLTF. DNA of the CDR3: TGTGCCACTTCCCCGGGACCGCCCTCTGGGGCCAACGTCCTGACTTTC.